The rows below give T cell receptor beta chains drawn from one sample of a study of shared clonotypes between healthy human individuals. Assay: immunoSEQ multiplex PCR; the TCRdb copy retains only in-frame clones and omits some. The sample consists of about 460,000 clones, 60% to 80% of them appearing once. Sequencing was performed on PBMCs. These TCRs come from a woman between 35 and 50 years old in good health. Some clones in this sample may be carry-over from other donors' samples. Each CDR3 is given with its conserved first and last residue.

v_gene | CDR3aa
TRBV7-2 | CASSPTSVQETQYF
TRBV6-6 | CASSSSRSGANVLTF
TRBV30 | CAQEDRVTGNTIYF
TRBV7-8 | CASSPVEGTNTGELFF
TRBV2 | CASSPTRANYGYTF
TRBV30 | CAWSYTNLNTEAFF
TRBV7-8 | CASSTRGGTNYNEQFF
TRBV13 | CASSRGGEDTQYF
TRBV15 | CATSRDLGQSEQFF
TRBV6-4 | CASSRTSGSTDTQYF
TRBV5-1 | CASSPGQGYNEQFF
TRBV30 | CACQARRAEAFF
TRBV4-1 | CASSRGETQYF
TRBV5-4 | CASSLSFGGQVFF
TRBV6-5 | CASSYQTTYNEQFF
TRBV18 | CASSYGGQGSGANVLTF
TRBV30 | CAWGQGRNEQFF
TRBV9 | CASSSSGGTSLGGELFF
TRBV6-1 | CASSEGLAGGYEQYF
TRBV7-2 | CASSFSSGSSGEQYF
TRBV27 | CASSPGLASHEQYF
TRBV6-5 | CASSYGARTMRGEQFF
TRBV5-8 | CASSFPLRDRKETQYF
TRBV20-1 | CSVRVGAEAFF
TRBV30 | CAWSVRYNEQFF
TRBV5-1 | CASSSTGTESYEQYF
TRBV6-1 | CASSLGTAPYNEQFF
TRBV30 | CAWSVRQGLGEAFF